Each of the 14 T cell receptor beta chains below was sequenced from the same sample in a study of blood T cell repertoires in COVID-19. The table came from immunoSEQ multiplex PCR; TCRdb's copy has only in-frame clones and leaves some out. The sample lists 150,000 to 200,000 clones; 75% to 90% were seen once. Sequencing was performed on peripheral blood. The receptors derive from a man in his sixties with acute or convalescent COVID-19.

The V and J genes are TRBV5-1 and TRBJ2-2, with 9 bases that match TRBD1. The ends lost 4 bases at V and 4 bases at J; junction bases unmatched: 8. Per the germline V gene, CDR1 is SGHRS and CDR2 is YFSETQ. The CDR3 length is 16 residues. Written as DNA, the CDR3 is TGCGCCAGCAGCCCACCCGGGACAGGGAGCACCGGGGAGCTGTTTTTT. This translates into CASSPPGTGSTGELFF. Full variable domain (missing parts from reference TRBV5-1 and TRBJ2-2): KAGVTQTPRYLIKTRGQQVTLSCSPISGHRSVSWYQQTPGQGLQFLFEYFSETQRNKGNFPGRFSGRQFSNSRSEMNVSTLELGDSALYLCASSPPGTGSTGELFFGEGSRLTVL.

This chain joins TRBV18 and TRBJ1-2; 8 positions agree with TRBD1. CDR1 and CDR2 from the germline V gene are KGHSH and LQKENI. J was trimmed by 8 bases and V by 3 bases; bases with no gene match: 5. This CDR3 has 13 residues. CDR3 amino acids: CASSPGQEGGYTF. CDR3 coding DNA: TGTGCCAGCTCACCGGGACAGGAGGGCGGCTACACCTTC.

The chain employs TRBV5-7 and TRBJ2-5; TRBD2 might be the D (6 bases). Being an ORF, TRBV5-7 has a function that is uncertain. Trimming cost V 3 bases and J 2 bases, with 26 bases left between them. The CDR3 spans 19 residues. The CDR3 nucleotides read TGTGCCAGCAGCTGGTTCCCCCCGGGTTGCGGGGAAAGACAAGAGACCCAGTACTTC. Its translation is CASSWFPPGCGERQETQYF.

CDR3 residues: CASKGDRTTGELFF. The DNA for the CDR3 is TGTGCCAGCAAGGGAGACCGGACCACCGGGGAGCTGTTTTTT. The chain combines TRBV3-1 (or the pseudogene TRBV3-2) with TRBJ2-2, with a tentative D call TRBD2 (5 bases). The germline V gene has CDR1 LGHDT and CDR2 YNNKEL (reference sequence). CDR3 length: 14 amino acids. The germline V and J ends were trimmed by 7 bases and 4 bases, with 13 bases remaining between them.

V is TRBV6-5 and J is TRBJ1-2; a weak D match, TRBD1 (6 bases). V lost 7 bases, J lost 1 base, and 10 bases lay in between. The CDR3 is 13 residues long. The germline V gene has CDR1 MNHEY and CDR2 SVGAGI. This CDR3 reads CASTRDNNYGYTF. CDR3 nucleotides: TGTGCCAGCACACGGGACAATAACTATGGCTACACCTTC.

The V call is TRBV9, the J call TRBJ1-2; 8 bases are shared with TRBD1. From germline, CDR1 is SGDLS and CDR2 YYNGEE. With 0 bases clipped from V and 6 bases from J, the junction kept 7 bases outside the gene matches. The CDR3 spans 15 residues. CDR3 in amino acids: CASSVDVETGDGYTF. The CDR3, as DNA: TGTGCCAGCAGCGTAGATGTTGAGACAGGGGATGGCTACACCTTC.

The chain couples TRBV5-8 to TRBJ2-1; TRBD1 agrees at 12 bases. Germline assignment: CDR1 SGHTS and CDR2 YDEGEE. The CDR3 consists of 15 residues. The trim removed 5 bases at V and 5 bases at J, leaving 5 bases unmatched. The CDR3 here is CASSPGTGGNNEQFF. CDR3 DNA: TGTGCCAGCAGTCCCGGGACAGGGGGCAACAATGAGCAGTTCTTC.

V usage is TRBV3-1 (or the pseudogene TRBV3-2) and J usage is TRBJ1-4; 8 nucleotides match TRBD1. Germline CDR1 is LGHDT and CDR2 is YNNKEL (reference sequence). The CDR3 runs to 16 residues. V was clipped by 0 bases and J by 9 bases; unmatched bases: 9. The CDR3 loop reads CASSQEGQGAAKKLFF. DNA of the CDR3: TGTGCCAGCAGCCAAGAGGGCCAGGGGGCCGCGAAAAAACTGTTTTTT.

J is TRBJ2-1 and V is TRBV28; D is possibly TRBD2 (5 bases). Germline-derived CDR1 and CDR2 are MDHEN and SYDVKM. The CDR3 spans 14 residues. Deletions cut 3 bases from V and 6 bases from J, with 12 bases between. CDR3 nucleotides: TGTGCCAGCAGTTTGGCTGAGGGAGCCAATGAGCAGTTCTTC. This codes for CASSLAEGANEQFF.

The gene calls are TRBV19 and TRBJ2-1; possible D gene TRBD2, 6 bases. Trimming removed 7 bases from V and 6 bases from J, with 16 bases in between. CDR1 and CDR2 (germline): LNHDA, SQIVND (reference sequence). The CDR3 is 14 amino acids. The DNA for the CDR3 is TGTGCCAGTACCGAAGGCGGGACTCTCAATGAGCAGTTCTTC. Its translation is CASTEGGTLNEQFF.

The genes are TRBV2 and TRBJ2-3; 9 bases align to TRBD2. This CDR3 has 15 residues. J lost 0 bases, V lost 6 bases, and 4 bases had no gene match. Germline loops: CDR1 SNHLY, CDR2 FYNNEI. In DNA, the CDR3 is TGTGCCAGCAGCCCAACTAGCGGGAGCACAGATACGCAGTATTTT. Amino acids: CASSPTSGSTDTQYF.

The chain uses TRBV6-5 and TRBJ1-5, with 8 positions matching TRBD1. Germline V gives CDR1 MNHEY, CDR2 SVGAGI. The CDR3 runs to 15 residues. With V trimmed by 7 bases and J by 2 bases, 7 bases remained unmatched. The CDR3 sequence: CASTPGGQGNQPQHF. The CDR3 DNA follows: TGTGCCAGCACCCCGGGGGGACAGGGCAATCAGCCCCAGCATTTT.

J is TRBJ2-1 and V is TRBV19; 10 bases map to TRBD2. CDR1 and CDR2 (germline): LNHDA, SQIVND (reference sequence). J gave up 6 bases and V 1 base, and 3 bases lay outside the gene matches. This CDR3 has 15 residues. The CDR3 protein is CASSIGIAGGNEQFF. The CDR3 nucleotides read TGTGCCAGTAGTATAGGGATAGCGGGAGGCAATGAGCAGTTCTTC.

The gene calls are TRBV28 and TRBJ1-2, with TRBD1 identical over 11 bases. In germline, CDR1 is MDHEN, CDR2 SYDVKM. V lost 4 bases to trimming and J lost 4 bases; unmatched junction nucleotides: 5. This CDR3 region has 15 residues. CDR3 sequence (DNA): TGTGCCAGCAGTTCGGGGGGACAGGGGGGCTATGGCTACACCTTC. It is translated as CASSSGGQGGYGYTF.